Described below is a single T cell receptor (beta chain) sequence and its context. Its antigen remains unknown. Germline V gene sequence: CDR1 MNHEY, CDR2 SVGAGI. The CDR3 consists of 14 residues. Trimming shortened V by 2 bases and J by 2 bases, and 8 bases separated the two germline ends. Extracted RNA was reverse transcribed into cDNA, the sequencing template. Generated by immunoSEQ multiplex PCR, the TCRdb table keeps only in-frame clones and is missing some. The table has 150,000 or so clones, about three fifths seen once. The record originates from a study of CD8+ T cells in alopecia areata. Researchers picked out CD4+ and CD8+ T cells from PBMCs by sorting. Whole-study results and caveats: Clarity of TCR sharing across patients fell short of that in mice, possibly HLA-related. Resident alphabeta T cells of normal skin are also sequenced in scalp samples. An increase in clonality over normal scalp was evident in lesional scalp, especially alopecia totalis/universalis.

This TCR derives from a human donor in good health. Sequencing used CD4+ T cells sorted from blood. The chain has TRBV6-5 and TRBJ2-3, with D perhaps matching TRBD1 (5 bases). CDR3 DNA sequence: TGTGCCAGCAGTTACAGACAGAACACAGATACGCAGTATTTT. Amino acids: CASSYRQNTDTQYF.